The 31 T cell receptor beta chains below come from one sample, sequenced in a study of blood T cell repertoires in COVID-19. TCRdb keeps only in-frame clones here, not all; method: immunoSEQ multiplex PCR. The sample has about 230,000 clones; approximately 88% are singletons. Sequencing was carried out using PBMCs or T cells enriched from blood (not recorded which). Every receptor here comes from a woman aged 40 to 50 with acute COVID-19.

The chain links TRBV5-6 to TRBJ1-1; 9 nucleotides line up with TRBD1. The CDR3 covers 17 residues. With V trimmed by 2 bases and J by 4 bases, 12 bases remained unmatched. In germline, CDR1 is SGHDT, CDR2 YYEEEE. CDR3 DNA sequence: TGTGCCAGCAGCTTCGGGACAGGGAGAAGTCAGAGCACTGAAGCTTTCTTT. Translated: CASSFGTGRSQSTEAFF.

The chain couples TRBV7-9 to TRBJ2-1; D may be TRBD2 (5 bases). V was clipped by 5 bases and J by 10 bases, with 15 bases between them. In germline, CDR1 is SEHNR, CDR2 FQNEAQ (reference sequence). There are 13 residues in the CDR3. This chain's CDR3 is CASSLSGGSEQFF. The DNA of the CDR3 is TGTGCCAGCAGCCTATCTGGCGGGTCCGAGCAGTTCTTC.

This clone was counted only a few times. This chain's CDR3 is CASSYPGLRDTQYF. The CDR3 region has the DNA TGTGCCAGCAGTTACCCCGGACTTAGAGATACGCAGTATTTT. The chain has TRBV6-5 and TRBJ2-3, with D possibly being TRBD2 (5 bases). Germline-derived CDR1 and CDR2 are MNHEY and SVGAGI. Trimming cost V 2 bases and J 5 bases, with 11 bases left between them. The CDR3 extends over 14 amino acids.

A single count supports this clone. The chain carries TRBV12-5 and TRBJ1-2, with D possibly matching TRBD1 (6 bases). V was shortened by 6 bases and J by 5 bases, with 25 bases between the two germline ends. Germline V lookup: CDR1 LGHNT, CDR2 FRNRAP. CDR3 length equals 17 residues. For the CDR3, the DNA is TGTGCTAGTGGCTTGACGCTCCCGGGACACGCTGGGTATGGCTACACCTTC. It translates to CASGLTLPGHAGYGYTF.

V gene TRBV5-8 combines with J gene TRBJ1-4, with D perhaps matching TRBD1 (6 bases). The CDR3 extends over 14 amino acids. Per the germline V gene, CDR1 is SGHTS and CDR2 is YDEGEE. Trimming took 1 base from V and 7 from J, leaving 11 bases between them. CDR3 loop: CASSLLGAREKLFF. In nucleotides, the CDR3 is TGTGCCAGCAGCTTGTTGGGGGCGCGTGAAAAACTGTTTTTT.

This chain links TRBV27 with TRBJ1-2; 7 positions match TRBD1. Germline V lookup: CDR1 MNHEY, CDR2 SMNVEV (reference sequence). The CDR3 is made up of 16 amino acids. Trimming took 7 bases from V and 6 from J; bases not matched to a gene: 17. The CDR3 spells CASTPRGQISRHGYTF. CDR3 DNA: TGTGCCAGCACCCCCCGGGGACAGATCTCTAGGCATGGCTACACCTTC.

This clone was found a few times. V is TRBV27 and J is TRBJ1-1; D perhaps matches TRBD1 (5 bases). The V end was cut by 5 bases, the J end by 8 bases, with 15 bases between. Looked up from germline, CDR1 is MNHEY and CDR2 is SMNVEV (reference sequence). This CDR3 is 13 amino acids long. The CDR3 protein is CASSTLGGREAFF. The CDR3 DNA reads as TGTGCCAGCAGTACTCTGGGGGGTCGGGAAGCTTTCTTT.

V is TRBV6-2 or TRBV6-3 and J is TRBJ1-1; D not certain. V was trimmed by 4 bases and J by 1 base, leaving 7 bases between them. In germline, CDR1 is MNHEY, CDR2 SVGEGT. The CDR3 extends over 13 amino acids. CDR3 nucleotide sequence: TGTGCCAGCAGTTCTCTGCGGAACACTGAAGCTTTCTTT. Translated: CASSSLRNTEAFF.

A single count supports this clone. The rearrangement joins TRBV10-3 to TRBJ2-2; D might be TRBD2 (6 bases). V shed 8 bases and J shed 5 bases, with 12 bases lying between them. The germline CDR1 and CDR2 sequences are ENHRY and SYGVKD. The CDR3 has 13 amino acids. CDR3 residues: CAIGDFLTGELFF. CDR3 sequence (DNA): TGTGCCATCGGGGACTTTCTGACCGGGGAGCTGTTTTTT.

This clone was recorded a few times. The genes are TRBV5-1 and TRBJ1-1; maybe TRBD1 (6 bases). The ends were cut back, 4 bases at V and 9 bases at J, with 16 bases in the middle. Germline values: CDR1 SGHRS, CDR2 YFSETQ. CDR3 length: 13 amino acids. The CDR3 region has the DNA TGCGCCAGCAGCCCCCAGGGGCAGATTAAAGCTTTCTTT. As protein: CASSPQGQIKAFF. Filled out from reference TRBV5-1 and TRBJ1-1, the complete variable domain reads KAGVTQTPRYLIKTRGQQVTLSCSPISGHRSVSWYQQTPGQGLQFLFEYFSETQRNKGNFPGRFSGRQFSNSRSEMNVSTLELGDSALYLCASSPQGQIKAFFGQGTRLTVV.

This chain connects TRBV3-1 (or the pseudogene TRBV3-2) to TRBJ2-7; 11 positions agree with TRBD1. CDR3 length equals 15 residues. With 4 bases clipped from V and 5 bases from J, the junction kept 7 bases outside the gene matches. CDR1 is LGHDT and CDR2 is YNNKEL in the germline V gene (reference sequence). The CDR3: CASSRGLGQGDEQYF. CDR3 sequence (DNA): TGTGCCAGCAGCCGAGGCTTGGGACAGGGGGACGAGCAGTACTTC.

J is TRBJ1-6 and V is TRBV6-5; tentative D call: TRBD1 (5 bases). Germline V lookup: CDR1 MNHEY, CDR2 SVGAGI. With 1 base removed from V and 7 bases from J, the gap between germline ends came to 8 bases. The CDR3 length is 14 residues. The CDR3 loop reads CASSYLGGNSPLHF. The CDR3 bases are TGTGCCAGCAGTTACTTGGGGGGGAATTCACCCCTCCACTTT.

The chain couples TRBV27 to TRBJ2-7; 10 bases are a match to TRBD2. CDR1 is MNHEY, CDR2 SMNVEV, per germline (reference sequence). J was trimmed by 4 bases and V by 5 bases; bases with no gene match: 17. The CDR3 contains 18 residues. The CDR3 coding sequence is TGTGCCAGCAGTCCTCGTCGTACTCTTAGCGGGGGGAATTACGAGCAGTACTTC. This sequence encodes CASSPRRTLSGGNYEQYF.

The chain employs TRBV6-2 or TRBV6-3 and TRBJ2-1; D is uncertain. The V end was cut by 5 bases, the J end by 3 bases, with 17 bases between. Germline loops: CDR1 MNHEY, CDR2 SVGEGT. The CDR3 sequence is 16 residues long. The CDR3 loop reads CASSQNLLGFYNEQFF. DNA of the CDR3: TGTGCCAGCAGTCAAAACCTTCTCGGGTTCTACAATGAGCAGTTCTTC.

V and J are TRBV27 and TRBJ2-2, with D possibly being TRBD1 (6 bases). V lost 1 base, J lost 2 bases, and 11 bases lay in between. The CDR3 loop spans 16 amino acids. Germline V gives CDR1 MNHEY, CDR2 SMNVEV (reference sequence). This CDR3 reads CASSLWGPQNTGELFF. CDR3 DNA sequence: TGTGCCAGCAGTTTATGGGGGCCGCAAAACACCGGGGAGCTGTTTTTT.

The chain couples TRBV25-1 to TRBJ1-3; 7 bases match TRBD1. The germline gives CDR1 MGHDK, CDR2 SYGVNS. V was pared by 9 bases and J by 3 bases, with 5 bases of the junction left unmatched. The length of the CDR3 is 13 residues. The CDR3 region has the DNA TGTGCCAGTAAGGGGGCGGTTGGAAACACCATATATTTT. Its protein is CASKGAVGNTIYF.

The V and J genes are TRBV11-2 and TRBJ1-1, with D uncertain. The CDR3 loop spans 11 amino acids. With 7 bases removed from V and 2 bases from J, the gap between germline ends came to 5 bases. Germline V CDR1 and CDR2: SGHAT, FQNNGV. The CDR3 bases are TGTGCCAGCACCCAAAACACTGAAGCTTTCTTT. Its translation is CASTQNTEAFF.

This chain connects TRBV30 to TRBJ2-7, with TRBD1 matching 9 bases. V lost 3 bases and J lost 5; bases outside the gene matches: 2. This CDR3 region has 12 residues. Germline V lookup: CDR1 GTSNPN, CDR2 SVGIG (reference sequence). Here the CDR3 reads CAWRTGGNEQYF. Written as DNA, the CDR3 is TGTGCCTGGAGGACAGGGGGAAACGAGCAGTACTTC.

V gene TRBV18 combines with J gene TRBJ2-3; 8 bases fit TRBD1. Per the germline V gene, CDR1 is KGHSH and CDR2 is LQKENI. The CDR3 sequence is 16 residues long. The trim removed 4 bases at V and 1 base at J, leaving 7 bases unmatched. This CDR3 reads CASSRQGARGTDTQYF. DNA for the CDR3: TGTGCCAGCTCACGGCAGGGGGCGCGAGGCACAGATACGCAGTATTTT.

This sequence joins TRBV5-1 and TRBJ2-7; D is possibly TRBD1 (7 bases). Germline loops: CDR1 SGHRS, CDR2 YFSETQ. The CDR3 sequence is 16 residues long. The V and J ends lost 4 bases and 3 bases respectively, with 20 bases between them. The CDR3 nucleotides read TGCGCCAGCAGCAGGGGGACACAGGGGCGGGACTACGAGCAGTACTTC. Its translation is CASSRGTQGRDYEQYF.

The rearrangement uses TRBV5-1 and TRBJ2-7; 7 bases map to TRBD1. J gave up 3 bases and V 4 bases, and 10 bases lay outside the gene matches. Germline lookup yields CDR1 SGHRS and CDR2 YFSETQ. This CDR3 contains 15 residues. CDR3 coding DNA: TGCGCCAGCAGCGCGACAGGGCGAGTCGTCTACGAGCAGTACTTC. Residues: CASSATGRVVYEQYF.

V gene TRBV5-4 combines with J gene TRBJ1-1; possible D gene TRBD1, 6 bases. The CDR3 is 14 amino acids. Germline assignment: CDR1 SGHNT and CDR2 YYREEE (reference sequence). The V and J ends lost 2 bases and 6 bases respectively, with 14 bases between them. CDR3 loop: CASSFMDSWAEAFF. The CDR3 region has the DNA TGTGCCAGCAGCTTTATGGACAGTTGGGCTGAAGCTTTCTTT.

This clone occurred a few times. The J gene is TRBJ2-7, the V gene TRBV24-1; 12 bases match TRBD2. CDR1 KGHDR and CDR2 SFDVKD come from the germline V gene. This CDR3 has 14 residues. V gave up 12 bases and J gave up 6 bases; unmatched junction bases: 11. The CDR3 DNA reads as TGTGCCCCCCGAACTAGCGGGAGGCTCGGCGAGCAGTACGTC. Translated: CAPRTSGRLGEQYV.

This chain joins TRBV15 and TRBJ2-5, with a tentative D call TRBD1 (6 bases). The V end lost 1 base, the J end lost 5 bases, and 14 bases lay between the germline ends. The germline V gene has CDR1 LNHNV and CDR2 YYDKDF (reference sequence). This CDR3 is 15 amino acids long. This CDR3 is CATSRGGQGQETQYF. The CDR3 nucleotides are TGTGCCACCAGCAGAGGGGGGCAGGGGCAGGAGACCCAGTACTTC.

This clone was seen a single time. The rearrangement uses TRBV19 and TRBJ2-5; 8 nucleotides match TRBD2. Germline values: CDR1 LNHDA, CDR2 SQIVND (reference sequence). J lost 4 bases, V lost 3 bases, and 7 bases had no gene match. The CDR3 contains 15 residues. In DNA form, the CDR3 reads TGTGCCAGTAGTATTGGTCAAGCGGGAGTAGAGACCCAGTACTTC. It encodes CASSIGQAGVETQYF.

The CDR3 reads CASSPLVTDTQYF. CDR3 DNA sequence: TGCGCCAGCAGCCCACTAGTCACAGATACGCAGTATTTT. The rearrangement links TRBV5-1 to TRBJ2-3; TRBD2 is a possible D gene (5 bases). Between the trimmed V and J ends, which lost 4 bases and 2 bases, there was a span of 8 bases. In germline, CDR1 is SGHRS, CDR2 YFSETQ. The CDR3 has 13 residues. The whole variable domain, remainder taken from reference TRBV5-1 and TRBJ2-3, is KAGVTQTPRYLIKTRGQQVTLSCSPISGHRSVSWYQQTPGQGLQFLFEYFSETQRNKGNFPGRFSGRQFSNSRSEMNVSTLELGDSALYLCASSPLVTDTQYFGPGTRLTVL.

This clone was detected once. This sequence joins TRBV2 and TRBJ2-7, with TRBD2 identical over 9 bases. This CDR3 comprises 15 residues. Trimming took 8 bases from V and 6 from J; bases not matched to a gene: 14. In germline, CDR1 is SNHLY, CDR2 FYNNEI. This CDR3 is CASAVSSGGPGEQYF. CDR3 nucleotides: TGTGCCAGCGCCGTCTCCAGCGGGGGGCCCGGCGAGCAGTACTTC.

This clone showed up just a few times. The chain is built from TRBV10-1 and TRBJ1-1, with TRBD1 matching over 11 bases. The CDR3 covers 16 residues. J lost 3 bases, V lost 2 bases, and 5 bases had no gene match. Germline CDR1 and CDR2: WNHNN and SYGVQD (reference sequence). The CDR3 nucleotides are TGCGCCAGCAGTGAGGGGACAGGGGGTCTTTACACTGAAGCTTTCTTT. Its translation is CASSEGTGGLYTEAFF.

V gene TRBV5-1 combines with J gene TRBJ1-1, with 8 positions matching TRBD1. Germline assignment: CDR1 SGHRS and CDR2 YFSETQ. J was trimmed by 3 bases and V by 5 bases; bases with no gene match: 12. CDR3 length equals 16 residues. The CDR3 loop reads CASRPDRGILDTEAFF. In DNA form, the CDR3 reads TGCGCCAGCAGGCCTGACAGGGGAATCCTTGACACTGAAGCTTTCTTT. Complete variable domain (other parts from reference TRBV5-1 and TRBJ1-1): KAGVTQTPRYLIKTRGQQVTLSCSPISGHRSVSWYQQTPGQGLQFLFEYFSETQRNKGNFPGRFSGRQFSNSRSEMNVSTLELGDSALYLCASRPDRGILDTEAFFGQGTRLTVV.

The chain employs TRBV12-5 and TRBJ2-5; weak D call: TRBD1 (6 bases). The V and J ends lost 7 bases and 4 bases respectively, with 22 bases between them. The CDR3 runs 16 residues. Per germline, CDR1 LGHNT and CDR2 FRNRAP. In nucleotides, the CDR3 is TGTGCTAGTGTAGAGGACAGTCCGCGACCAACAGAGACCCAGTACTTC. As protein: CASVEDSPRPTETQYF.

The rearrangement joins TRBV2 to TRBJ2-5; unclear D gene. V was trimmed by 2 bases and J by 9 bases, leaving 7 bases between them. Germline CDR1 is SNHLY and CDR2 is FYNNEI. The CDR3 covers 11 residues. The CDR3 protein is CASSEIGAQYF. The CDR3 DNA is TGTGCCAGCAGTGAAATCGGTGCCCAGTACTTC. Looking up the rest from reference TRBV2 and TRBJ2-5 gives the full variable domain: EPEVTQTPSHQVTQMGQEVILRCVPISNHLYFYWYRQILGQKVEFLVSFYNNEISEKSEIFDDQFSVERPDGSNFTLKIRSTKLEDSAMYFCASSEIGAQYFGPGTRLLVL.